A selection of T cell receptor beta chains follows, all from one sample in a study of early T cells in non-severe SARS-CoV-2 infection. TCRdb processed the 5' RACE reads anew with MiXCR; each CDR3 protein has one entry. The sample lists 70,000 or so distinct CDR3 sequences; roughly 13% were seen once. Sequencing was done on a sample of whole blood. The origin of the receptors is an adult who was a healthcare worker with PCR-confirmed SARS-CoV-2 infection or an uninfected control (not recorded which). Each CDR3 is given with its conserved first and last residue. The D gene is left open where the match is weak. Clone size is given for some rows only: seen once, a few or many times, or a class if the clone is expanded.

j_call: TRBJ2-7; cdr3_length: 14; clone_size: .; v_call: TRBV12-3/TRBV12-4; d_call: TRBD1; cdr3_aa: CASSLTGGTYVQYF; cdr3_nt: TGTGCCAGCAGTTTGACAGGGGGCACCTACGTGCAGTACTTC
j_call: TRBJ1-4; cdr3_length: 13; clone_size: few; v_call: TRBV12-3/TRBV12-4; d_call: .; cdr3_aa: CASRGDGNEKLFF; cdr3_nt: TGTGCCAGCAGGGGGGACGGGAATGAAAAACTGTTTTTT
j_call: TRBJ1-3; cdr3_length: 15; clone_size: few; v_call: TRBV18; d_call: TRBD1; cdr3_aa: CASSPRDRDANTIYF; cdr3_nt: TGTGCCAGCTCACCAAGGGACAGGGATGCAAACACCATATATTTT
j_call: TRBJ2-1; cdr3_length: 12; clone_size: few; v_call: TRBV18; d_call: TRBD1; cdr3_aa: CASSPADRVGFF; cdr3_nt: TGTGCCAGCTCACCCGCGGACAGGGTCGGGTTCTTC
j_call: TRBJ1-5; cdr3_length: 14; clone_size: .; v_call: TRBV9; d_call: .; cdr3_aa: CASSVTGLGQPQHF; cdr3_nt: TGTGCCAGCAGCGTAACAGGGCTTGGTCAGCCCCAGCATTTT
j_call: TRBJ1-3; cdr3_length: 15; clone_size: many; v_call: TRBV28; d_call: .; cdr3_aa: CASSPGQTSGNTIYF; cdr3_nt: TGTGCCAGCAGCCCTGGACAGACCTCTGGAAACACCATATATTTT
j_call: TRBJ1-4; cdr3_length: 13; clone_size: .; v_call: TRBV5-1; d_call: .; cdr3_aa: CASSARTAKKLFF; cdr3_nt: TGCGCCAGCAGCGCTAGGACGGCTAAAAAACTGTTTTTT
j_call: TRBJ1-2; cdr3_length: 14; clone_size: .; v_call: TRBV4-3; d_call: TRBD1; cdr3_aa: CASSQADRNYGYTF; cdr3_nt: TGCGCCAGCAGCCAAGCGGACAGGAACTATGGCTACACCTTC
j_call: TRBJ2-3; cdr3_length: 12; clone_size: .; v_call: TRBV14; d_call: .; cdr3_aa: CASSQVRDTQYF; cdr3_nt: TGTGCCAGCAGCCAAGTAAGGGATACGCAGTATTTT
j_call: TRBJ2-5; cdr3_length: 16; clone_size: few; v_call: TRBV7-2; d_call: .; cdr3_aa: CASSLDGLLAGTTQYF; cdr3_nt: TGTGCCAGCAGCTTAGACGGCTTACTAGCAGGAACGACCCAGTACTTC
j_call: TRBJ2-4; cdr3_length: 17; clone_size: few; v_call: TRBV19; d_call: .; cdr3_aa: CASSIVLDGLAKNIQYF; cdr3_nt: TGTGCCAGTAGTATAGTATTGGACGGCCTAGCCAAAAACATTCAGTACTTC
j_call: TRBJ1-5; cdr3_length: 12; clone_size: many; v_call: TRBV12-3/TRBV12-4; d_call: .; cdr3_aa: CASSLNSAPQHF; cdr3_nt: TGTGCCAGCAGTTTAAATTCGGCGCCCCAGCATTTT
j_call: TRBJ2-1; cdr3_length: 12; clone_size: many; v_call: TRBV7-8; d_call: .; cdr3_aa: CASSLVVKEQFF; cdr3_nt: TGTGCCAGCAGCTTAGTAGTAAAAGAGCAGTTCTTC
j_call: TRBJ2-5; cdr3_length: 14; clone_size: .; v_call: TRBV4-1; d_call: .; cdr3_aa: CATQGTEGQETQYF; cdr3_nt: TGCGCCACCCAAGGGACCGAGGGGCAAGAGACCCAGTACTTC
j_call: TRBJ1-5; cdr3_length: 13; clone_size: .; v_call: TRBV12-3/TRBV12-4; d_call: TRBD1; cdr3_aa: CASTPDRGQPQHF; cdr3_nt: TGTGCCAGCACCCCTGACAGGGGTCAGCCCCAGCATTTT
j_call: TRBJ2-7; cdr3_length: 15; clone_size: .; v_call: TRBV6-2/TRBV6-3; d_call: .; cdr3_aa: CASSTRTRGSYEQYF; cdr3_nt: TGTGCCAGCAGCACGAGGACACGAGGCTCCTACGAGCAGTACTTC
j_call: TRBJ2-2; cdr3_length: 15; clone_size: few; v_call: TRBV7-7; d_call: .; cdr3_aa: CASSFGTTDTGELFF; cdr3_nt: TGTGCCAGCAGCTTTGGGACAACCGACACCGGGGAGCTGTTTTTT
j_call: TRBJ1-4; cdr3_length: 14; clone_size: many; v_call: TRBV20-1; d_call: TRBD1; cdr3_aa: CSATGQAQDEKLFF; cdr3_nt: TGCAGTGCTACCGGACAGGCACAGGATGAAAAACTGTTTTTT
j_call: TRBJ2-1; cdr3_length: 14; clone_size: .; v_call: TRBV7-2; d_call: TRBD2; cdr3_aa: CASSLGTSGGKQFF; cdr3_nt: TGTGCCAGCAGCTTAGGGACTAGCGGGGGGAAGCAGTTCTTC
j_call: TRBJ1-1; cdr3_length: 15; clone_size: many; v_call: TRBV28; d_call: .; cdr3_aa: CASTRGRPRNTEAFF; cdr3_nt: TGTGCCAGCACCCGGGGGAGGCCGAGGAACACTGAAGCTTTCTTT
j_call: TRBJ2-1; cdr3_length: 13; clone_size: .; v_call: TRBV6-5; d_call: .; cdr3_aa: CASWQGRGNEQFF; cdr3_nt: TGTGCCAGCTGGCAGGGTCGGGGAAATGAGCAGTTCTTC
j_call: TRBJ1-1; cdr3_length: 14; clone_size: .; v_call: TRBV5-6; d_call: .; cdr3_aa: CASSSRLLNTEAFF; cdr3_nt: TGTGCCAGCAGCTCTAGATTACTCAACACTGAAGCTTTCTTT
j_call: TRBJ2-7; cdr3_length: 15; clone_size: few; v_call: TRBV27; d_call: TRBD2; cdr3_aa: CASSFHSGASYEQYF; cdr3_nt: TGTGCCAGCAGTTTCCATAGCGGGGCCTCCTACGAGCAGTACTTC
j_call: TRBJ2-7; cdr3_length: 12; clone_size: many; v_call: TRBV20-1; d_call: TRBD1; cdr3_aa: CSALDRGYEQYF; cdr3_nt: TGCAGTGCCCTGGACAGGGGCTACGAGCAGTACTTC
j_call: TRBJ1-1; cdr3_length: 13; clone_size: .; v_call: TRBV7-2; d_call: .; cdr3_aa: CASSLKSNTEAFF; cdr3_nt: TGTGCCAGCAGCTTAAAATCAAACACTGAAGCTTTCTTT
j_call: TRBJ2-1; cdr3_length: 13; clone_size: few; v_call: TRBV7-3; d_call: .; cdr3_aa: CASSLLDYNEQFF; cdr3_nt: TGTGCCAGCAGCCTTCTGGACTACAATGAGCAGTTCTTC
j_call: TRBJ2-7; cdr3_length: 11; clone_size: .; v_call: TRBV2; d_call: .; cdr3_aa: CASRDSDEQYF; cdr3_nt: TGTGCCAGCAGGGACTCGGACGAGCAGTACTTC
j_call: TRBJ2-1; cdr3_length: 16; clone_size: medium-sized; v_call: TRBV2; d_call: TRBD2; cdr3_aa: CASSRGGGGAYNEQFF; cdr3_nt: TGTGCCAGCTCCCGGGGCGGCGGGGGGGCCTACAATGAGCAGTTCTTC
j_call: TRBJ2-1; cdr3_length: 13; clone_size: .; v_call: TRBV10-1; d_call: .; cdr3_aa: CASSDTGRAEQFF; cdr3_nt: TGCGCCAGCAGTGACACAGGGAGAGCTGAGCAGTTCTTC
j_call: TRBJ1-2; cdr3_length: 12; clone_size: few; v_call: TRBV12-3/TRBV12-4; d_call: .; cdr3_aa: CASSPSNYGYTF; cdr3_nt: TGTGCCAGCAGCCCGAGCAACTATGGCTACACCTTC
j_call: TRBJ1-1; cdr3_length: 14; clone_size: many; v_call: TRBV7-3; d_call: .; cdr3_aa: CASSSQPGAPEAFF; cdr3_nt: TGTGCCAGCAGCTCGCAGCCGGGGGCCCCTGAAGCTTTCTTT
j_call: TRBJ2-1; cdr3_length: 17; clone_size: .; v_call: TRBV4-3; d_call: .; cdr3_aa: CASSQDLERTSYNEQFF; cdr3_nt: TGCGCCAGCAGCCAAGATCTGGAGAGAACTTCCTACAATGAGCAGTTCTTC
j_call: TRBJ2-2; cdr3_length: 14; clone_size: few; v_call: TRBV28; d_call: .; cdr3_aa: CASSNGGGTGELFF; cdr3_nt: TGTGCCAGCAGTAACGGAGGGGGCACCGGGGAGCTGTTTTTT
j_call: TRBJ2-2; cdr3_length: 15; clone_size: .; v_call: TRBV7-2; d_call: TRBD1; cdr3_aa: CASSWVRGRTGELFF; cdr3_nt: TGTGCCAGCAGCTGGGTCAGGGGGCGAACCGGGGAGCTGTTTTTT
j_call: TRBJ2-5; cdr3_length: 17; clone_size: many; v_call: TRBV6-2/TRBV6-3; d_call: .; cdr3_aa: CASSSTRRAETQETQYF; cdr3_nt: TGTGCCAGCAGTTCGACCCGCCGGGCCGAAACTCAAGAGACCCAGTACTTC
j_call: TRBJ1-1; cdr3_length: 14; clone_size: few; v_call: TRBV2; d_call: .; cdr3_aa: CASNPRRLSTEAFF; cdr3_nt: TGTGCCAGCAACCCTCGACGGTTATCCACTGAAGCTTTCTTT